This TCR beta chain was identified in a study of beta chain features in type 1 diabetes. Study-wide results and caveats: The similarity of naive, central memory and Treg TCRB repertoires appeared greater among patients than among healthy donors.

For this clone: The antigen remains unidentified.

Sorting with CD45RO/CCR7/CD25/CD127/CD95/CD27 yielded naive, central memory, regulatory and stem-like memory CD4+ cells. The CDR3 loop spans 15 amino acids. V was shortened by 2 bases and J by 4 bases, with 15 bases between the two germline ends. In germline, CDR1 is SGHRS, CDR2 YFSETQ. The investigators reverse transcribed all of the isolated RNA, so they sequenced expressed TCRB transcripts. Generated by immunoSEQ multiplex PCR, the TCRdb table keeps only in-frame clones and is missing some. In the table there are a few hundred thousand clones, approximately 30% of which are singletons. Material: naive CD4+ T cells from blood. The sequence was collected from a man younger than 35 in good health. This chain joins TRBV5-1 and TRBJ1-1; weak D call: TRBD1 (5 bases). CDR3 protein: CASSLSGPGGTEAFF. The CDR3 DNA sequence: TGCGCCAGCAGCTTATCGGGGCCCGGAGGCACTGAAGCTTTCTTT.